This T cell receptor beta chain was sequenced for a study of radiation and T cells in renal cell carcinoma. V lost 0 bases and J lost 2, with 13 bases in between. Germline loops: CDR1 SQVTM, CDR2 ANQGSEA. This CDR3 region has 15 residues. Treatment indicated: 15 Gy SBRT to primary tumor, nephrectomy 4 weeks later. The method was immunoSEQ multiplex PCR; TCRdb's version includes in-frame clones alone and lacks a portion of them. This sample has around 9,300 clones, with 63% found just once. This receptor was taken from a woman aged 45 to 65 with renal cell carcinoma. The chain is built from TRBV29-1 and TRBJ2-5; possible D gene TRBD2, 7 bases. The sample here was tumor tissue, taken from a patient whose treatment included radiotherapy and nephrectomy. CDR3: CSVEDGGGRQETQYF. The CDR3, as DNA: TGCAGCGTTGAAGATGGGGGGGGGCGGCAAGAGACCCAGTACTTC.